Below, 14 T cell receptor beta chains from the same sample are listed, as sequenced in a study of T cells in localized non-small cell lung cancer. Repertoires were generated with immunoSEQ multiplex PCR, while TCRdb's copy carries only in-frame clones and drops some. This sample has around 40,000 clones; around 88% occur once, and the top ten carry 5.5% to 7%. The starting material was peripheral blood, obtained before any cancer treatment. The receptors stem from a man aged 40 to 75 with stage I lung adenocarcinoma.

This chain links TRBV9 with TRBJ2-3; 11 nucleotides line up with TRBD2. This CDR3 is 17 amino acids long. Trimming removed 0 bases from V and 5 bases from J; junction bases left unmatched: 8. The germline V gene has CDR1 SGDLS and CDR2 YYNGEE. CDR3 nucleotides: TGTGCCAGCAGCGTAGGTAGCGGGAGGGCCTTTATAGATACGCAGTATTTT. Amino acids: CASSVGSGRAFIDTQYF.

V gene TRBV19 combines with J gene TRBJ2-1, with 7 bases fitting TRBD2. Unmatched junction bases numbered 7, after V lost 4 bases and J lost 1 base. The CDR3 covers 16 residues. CDR1 and CDR2 from the germline V gene are LNHDA and SQIVND (reference sequence). Here the CDR3 DNA reads TGTGCCAGTAGTAACGGGACTATTCTATCCTACAATGAGCAGTTCTTC. Translating it yields CASSNGTILSYNEQFF. Full variable domain (outside the CDR3, taken from reference TRBV19 and TRBJ2-1): DGGITQSPKYLFRKEGQNVTLSCEQNLNHDAMYWYRQDPGQGLRLIYYSQIVNDFQKGDIAEGYSVSREKKESFPLTVTSAQKNPTAFYLCASSNGTILSYNEQFFGPGTRLTVL.

The chain employs TRBV28 and TRBJ2-5; D may match TRBD1 or TRBD2 (5 bases each). The germline V gene encodes CDR1 MDHEN and CDR2 SYDVKM. This CDR3 region has 15 residues. V lost 2 bases and J 5 bases, leaving 15 bases between the germline ends. The CDR3 here is CASSLEGLGVETQYF. In DNA, the CDR3 is TGTGCCAGCAGTTTAGAGGGGCTGGGGGTGGAGACCCAGTACTTC.

CDR3 DNA sequence: TGTGCCAGCAGTTTAGAAGGGGGAAATACGCAGTATTTT. Protein sequence: CASSLEGGNTQYF. V is TRBV28 and J is TRBJ2-3; D possibly corresponds to TRBD1 (6 bases). From germline, CDR1 is MDHEN and CDR2 SYDVKM. This CDR3 is built from 13 residues. V lost 2 bases and J lost 7, with 10 bases in between.

The CDR3 DNA sequence: TGTGCCAGCAGCGCCCGGGACTACTCCCAAGAGACCCAGTACTTC. It yields the protein CASSARDYSQETQYF. The V call is TRBV9, the J call TRBJ2-5; 7 bases align to TRBD2. CDR3 length: 15 residues. The junction had 6 bases not matched to a gene; V was cut back by 3 bases and J by 1 base. Germline CDR1 is SGDLS and CDR2 is YYNGEE.

The genes are TRBV6-5 and TRBJ2-5, with D possibly TRBD2 on 6 matching bases. This CDR3 comprises 16 residues. Germline V lookup: CDR1 MNHEY, CDR2 SVGAGI. Trimming shortened V by 0 bases and J by 2 bases, and 13 bases separated the two germline ends. The CDR3 reads CASSYSTAAGQETQYF. In DNA form, the CDR3 reads TGTGCCAGCAGTTACTCGACAGCTGCGGGGCAAGAGACCCAGTACTTC.

This clone appeared once. This chain joins TRBV30 and TRBJ2-6, with D possibly TRBD1 on 6 matching bases. CDR1 is GTSNPN and CDR2 is SVGIG in the germline V gene (reference sequence). The V gene lost 1 base and the J gene lost 2 bases, with 6 bases spanning the gap. The CDR3 spans 14 residues. The CDR3 is CAWSAGAGANVLTF. The CDR3 DNA is TGTGCCTGGAGTGCAGGGGCTGGGGCCAACGTCCTGACTTTC. Based on the CDR3 plus reference TRBV30 and TRBJ2-6, the full variable domain is SQTIHQWPATLVQPVGSPLSLECTVEGTSNPNLYWYRQAAGRGLQLLFYSVGIGQISSEVPQNLSASRPQDRQFILSSKKLLLSDSGFYLCAWSAGAGANVLTFGAGSRLTVL.

The chain carries TRBV28 and TRBJ1-4; D remains unclear. CDR3 size: 15 residues. CDR1 and CDR2 (germline): MDHEN, SYDVKM. Trimming removed 1 base from V and 5 bases from J, with 11 bases in between. Here the CDR3 reads CASSLSGDPNEKLFF. The CDR3, as DNA: TGTGCCAGCAGTTTATCCGGCGACCCCAATGAAAAACTGTTTTTT.

The V gene is TRBV29-1, the J gene TRBJ1-1; D possibly corresponds to TRBD1 (5 bases). The germline V gene encodes CDR1 SQVTM and CDR2 ANQGSEA. The CDR3 is 13 amino acids. Deletions cut 3 bases from V and 3 bases from J, with 11 bases between. The CDR3 coding sequence is TGCAGCGTTGACAGGCAGGGCCACACTGAAGCTTTCTTT. Translation: CSVDRQGHTEAFF. Together with reference TRBV29-1 and TRBJ1-1, the CDR3 gives the full variable domain: SAVISQKPSRDICQRGTSLTIQCQVDSQVTMMFWYRQQPGQSLTLIATANQGSEATYESGFVIDKFPISRPNLTFSTLTVSNMSPEDSSIYLCSVDRQGHTEAFFGQGTRLTVV.

The chain joins TRBV5-8 to TRBJ1-5; D possibly corresponds to TRBD1 (6 bases). Germline values: CDR1 SGHTS, CDR2 YDEGEE. The V end was cut by 4 bases, the J end by 5 bases, with 25 bases between. The CDR3 loop spans 18 amino acids. CDR3 protein: CASSPQGRGRRWYQPQHF. The DNA for the CDR3 is TGTGCCAGCAGCCCCCAGGGGCGGGGGAGACGTTGGTATCAGCCCCAGCATTTT.

The chain has TRBV5-5 and TRBJ2-7, with D hard to call. Trimming took 2 bases from V and 4 from J, leaving 7 bases between them. The germline V gene has CDR1 SGHKS and CDR2 YYEKEE (reference sequence). This CDR3 region has 12 residues. In DNA, the CDR3 is TGTGCCAGCAGCTTTCTTGAGTACGAGCAGTACTTC. This sequence encodes CASSFLEYEQYF.

This chain links TRBV5-1 with TRBJ1-2; D perhaps matches TRBD1 (5 bases). CDR3 length equals 14 residues. V lost 0 bases and J 2 bases, leaving 8 bases between the germline ends. CDR1 is SGHRS and CDR2 is YFSETQ in the germline V gene. In DNA form, the CDR3 reads TGCGCCAGCAGCTTGGGACAGTCCAACTATGGCTACACCTTC. Its protein product is CASSLGQSNYGYTF.

The J gene is TRBJ2-2, the V gene TRBV5-5; D remains ambiguous. Germline lookup yields CDR1 SGHKS and CDR2 YYEKEE (reference sequence). Deletions cut 1 base from V and 0 bases from J, with 7 bases between. This CDR3 spans 15 amino acids. For the CDR3, the DNA is TGTGCCAGCAGCTTGTTCGAGCCGAACACCGGGGAGCTGTTTTTT. It specifies CASSLFEPNTGELFF.

The genes are TRBV5-4 and TRBJ2-5; no clear D gene. The CDR3 has 14 amino acids. Germline CDR1 and CDR2: SGHNT and YYREEE (reference sequence). V dropped 4 bases and J dropped 1 base, with 11 bases sitting between them. Here the CDR3 reads CASSPGGVQETQYF. The CDR3, as DNA: TGTGCCAGCAGCCCCGGCGGAGTCCAAGAGACCCAGTACTTC.